The 14 T cell receptor beta chains reported below all come from one sample, sequenced in a study of CD8 T cells in Susac syndrome. cDNA came from roughly 0.5 to 1 ug RNA primed by random hexamers. MiXCR, applied by TCRdb to the immunoSEQ multiplex PCR reads, yields one record per CDR3 protein. The table lists around 190,000 distinct CDR3 sequences, around 96% of them singletons. The material sequenced was CD8+ T cells from PBMCs. The origin of the receptors is a human donor with multiple sclerosis.

The chain is built from TRBV5-4 and TRBJ1-1; a possible D gene is TRBD1 (5 bases). The CDR3 sequence is 15 residues long. Germline V gene sequence: CDR1 SGHNT, CDR2 YYREEE (reference sequence). Trimming cost V 0 bases and J 0 bases, with 9 bases left between them. The CDR3 region has the DNA TGTGCCAGCAGCTTGGAGCCGGGGCTGAACACTGAAGCTTTCTTT. Protein sequence: CASSLEPGLNTEAFF.

CDR3 amino acids: CASSPYRGRSYEQYF. CDR3 DNA sequence: TGTGCCAGCAGCCCCTACAGGGGCCGCTCCTACGAGCAGTACTTC. The gene calls are TRBV3-1 and TRBJ2-7; TRBD1 agrees at 7 bases. With V trimmed by 4 bases and J by 0 bases, 6 bases remained unmatched. From germline, CDR1 is LGHDT and CDR2 YNNKEL (reference sequence). There are 15 residues in the CDR3.

V usage is TRBV12-3 or TRBV12-4 and J usage is TRBJ1-2; a possible D gene is TRBD1 (5 bases). V was shortened by 3 bases and J by 8 bases, with 13 bases between the two germline ends. The CDR3 runs to 13 residues. The CDR3 here is CASSLTARDGYTF. As DNA, the CDR3 is TGTGCCAGCAGTTTGACAGCTCGGGACGGCTACACCTTC.

The chain is built from TRBV2 and TRBJ2-7; tentatively, D is TRBD1 or TRBD2 (5 bases each). This CDR3 is built from 13 residues. Germline values: CDR1 SNHLY, CDR2 FYNNEI. V dropped 5 bases and J dropped 4 bases, with 12 bases sitting between them. The chain's CDR3 is CASSPGGIYEQYF. CDR3 in DNA: TGTGCCAGCAGTCCTGGGGGTATTTACGAGCAGTACTTC.

J is TRBJ2-3 and V is TRBV5-1; 9 positions match TRBD2. V lost 4 bases, J lost 0 bases, and 6 bases stayed unmatched. The CDR3 loop spans 16 amino acids. From germline, CDR1 is SGHRS and CDR2 YFSETQ. CDR3 sequence: CASSPEREDSTDTQYF. The CDR3 nucleotides read TGCGCCAGCAGCCCGGAGCGGGAGGATAGCACAGATACGCAGTATTTT.

The chain couples TRBV2 to TRBJ2-3, with D perhaps TRBD1 (6 bases). This CDR3 region has 13 residues. Per the germline V gene, CDR1 is SNHLY and CDR2 is FYNNEI. Trimming shortened V by 3 bases and J by 4 bases, and 8 bases separated the two germline ends. The CDR3 DNA is TGTGCCAGCAGTGATCAGGGGCCAGATACGCAGTATTTT. Translated: CASSDQGPDTQYF.

The chain couples TRBV12-3 or TRBV12-4 to TRBJ2-1; D ambiguous. The V end was cut by 5 bases, the J end by 2 bases, with 13 bases between. The CDR3 length is 15 residues. The CDR3 DNA reads as TGTGCCAGCAGTACCCGGGTAGAACCCTACAATGAGCAGTTCTTC. Its protein is CASSTRVEPYNEQFF.

This chain uses TRBV20-1 with TRBJ1-5; D not resolved. The length of the CDR3 is 14 residues. CDR1 DFQATT and CDR2 SNEGSKA come from the germline V gene (reference sequence). Trimming cost V 0 bases and J 6 bases, with 12 bases left between them. The chain's CDR3 is CSARDDTSGQPQHF. Here the CDR3 DNA reads TGCAGTGCTAGAGATGACACCTCCGGTCAGCCCCAGCATTTT.

CDR3 sequence: CSARFLNQPQHF. The CDR3 nucleotides are TGCAGTGCTAGATTCCTCAATCAGCCCCAGCATTTT. The genes are TRBV20-1 and TRBJ1-5; unclear D gene. Trimming stripped 2 bases from V and 3 bases from J, with 5 bases between. Germline CDR1 is DFQATT and CDR2 is SNEGSKA (reference sequence). This CDR3 has 12 residues.

The rearrangement links TRBV7-9 to TRBJ2-5; D is unresolved. Germline loops: CDR1 SEHNR, CDR2 FQNEAQ (reference sequence). The CDR3 contains 15 residues. V lost 5 bases and J 2 bases, leaving 15 bases between the germline ends. Here the CDR3 reads CASSPTTLRQETQYF. The CDR3 DNA sequence: TGTGCCAGCAGCCCCACCACTTTGCGGCAAGAGACCCAGTACTTC.

The chain is built from TRBV3-1 and TRBJ1-1; D gene unclear. The CDR3 covers 16 residues. Germline-derived CDR1 and CDR2 are LGHDT and YNNKEL (reference sequence). Trimming cost V 4 bases and J 7 bases, with 22 bases left between them. CDR3 region: CASSPNPPTSWGEAFF. As DNA, the CDR3 is TGTGCCAGCAGCCCCAACCCACCCACATCCTGGGGTGAAGCTTTCTTT.

This clonotype was counted a single time. The rearrangement links TRBV15 to TRBJ1-1; no clear D gene. CDR1 and CDR2 (germline): LNHNV, YYDKDF (reference sequence). This CDR3 is built from 13 residues. Trimming removed 4 bases at V and 2 bases at J, with 8 bases between. CDR3 nucleotides: TGTGCCACCAGCAAGGGCCGCAACACTGAAGCTTTCTTT. Its protein is CATSKGRNTEAFF.

This clonotype is a singleton in its sample. The chain employs TRBV25-1 and TRBJ1-2; D ambiguous. The CDR3 extends over 12 amino acids. V lost 6 bases, J lost 10 bases, and 15 bases lay in between. From germline, CDR1 is MGHDK and CDR2 SYGVNS. The CDR3 coding sequence is TGTGCCAGCAGCACAGATATTCGCGACTACACCTTC. Amino acids: CASSTDIRDYTF.

The rearrangement links TRBV28 to TRBJ2-1; perhaps TRBD1 as D (6 bases). Per the germline V gene, CDR1 is MDHEN and CDR2 is SYDVKM. The CDR3 runs 15 residues. Trimming took off 5 bases at V and 6 bases at J, with 17 bases between the two ends. CDR3 loop: CASSPVGTLFNEQFF. DNA for the CDR3: TGTGCCAGCAGTCCTGTCGGGACATTATTCAATGAGCAGTTCTTC.